This T cell receptor (beta chain) was recorded in a study of T cells expressing NK-cell markers. Study information: The eight sequenced donors comprised seven who were HCMV-seropositive and one who was seronegative.

This CDR3 has 16 residues. CDR1 and CDR2 from the germline V gene are SGDLS and YYNGEE. Whole-study findings and limits: NKG2C+ dominant clonotypes from 6 or 7 donors made up about 1.0-7.0% of CD8+ T cells. A few donors' CD3+CD56-NKG2C+ cells were dominated by the same clonotypes.

TCRdb reprocessed the 5' RACE reads and keeps a single row for each CDR3 protein, giving no DNA. The sample totals approximately 170,000 distinct CDR3 sequences. As for this clonotype: Its antigen remains unidentified.

This receptor was identified in a man aged 18 to 69 in good health. This chain links TRBV9 with TRBJ2-3; TCRdb reports TRBD2, a call that lacks DNA to check it against. The sequencing sample was made of blood T cells: a sorted CD56 or NKG2C T cell subset, CD4+ or CD8+ T cells, or bulk PBMC T cells (not recorded which). This CDR3 reads CASSVVASGSTDTQYF.